The rows below give T cell receptor beta chains drawn from one sample of a study of cytomegalovirus exposure and HLA in healthy donors. Produced via immunoSEQ multiplex PCR; TCRdb's table is partial and in-frame only. The sample has some 140,000 clones; approximately 61% are singletons. Sequenced input: PBMCs. The source is a human donor in good health. Both conserved end residues are trimmed from each CDR3.

J | V | CDR3
TRBJ2-1 | TRBV9 | ASSVDGGMEQF
TRBJ1-5 | TRBV6-5 | ASSVHRADQPQH
TRBJ2-7 | TRBV9 | ASSPGGPVWEQY
TRBJ1-2 | TRBV18 | ASSPDSNYGYT
TRBJ2-5 | TRBV19 | ASSKGLAGAPKTQY
TRBJ2-5 | TRBV29-1 | SVEGGASQQETQY
TRBJ2-7 | TRBV28 | ASSRDRGFSPYEQY
TRBJ2-7 | TRBV2 | ASRPRLARYEQY
TRBJ2-5 | TRBV15 | ATSSQTRAYQETQY
TRBJ2-7 | TRBV10-3 | AISESGRGAHEQY
TRBJ2-5 | TRBV6-5 | ASSSLRAFQETQY
TRBJ1-2 | TRBV6-1 | ASSDWGQGRVYGYT
TRBJ1-1 | TRBV27 | ASSLNPDRNTEAF
TRBJ2-3 | TRBV5-5 | ASSLRLAPLGFTDTQY
TRBJ2-3 | TRBV4-3 | ASSIRSGGTDTQY
TRBJ1-2 | TRBV2 | ASSLAGSYGYT